This entry concerns a single TCR beta chain. Its target is not known. cDNA synthesis used the whole RNA isolate, giving expressed TCRB sequences. This table comes from immunoSEQ multiplex PCR, and its TCRdb copy is limited to in-frame clones, with some not included. The sample has about 340,000 clones; about 14% are singletons. Purity above 95% was achieved in all sorted populations. These data originate in a study of beta chain features in type 1 diabetes. Study information: Sorted cells examined across all samples numbered 95 million to 120 million.

Whole-study findings and limits: TCRB CDR3s were moderately but significantly shorter in Type 1 diabetes patients in all four CD4+ subsets. Lower insertion and higher deletion counts appeared at VDJ junctions in type 1 diabetes patients.

Input material: naive CD4+ T cells from blood. This receptor was taken from a woman between 18 and 29 years old with type 1 diabetes.

The CDR3: CASSPRYSPYEQYF. The CDR3 nucleotides are TGCGCCAGCAGCCCCCGTTACAGTCCCTACGAGCAGTACTTC. The V and J genes are TRBV10-1 and TRBJ2-7; no firm D call. Trimming removed 6 bases at V and 2 bases at J, with 14 bases between. From germline, CDR1 is WNHNN and CDR2 SYGVQD (reference sequence). CDR3 length: 14 residues.